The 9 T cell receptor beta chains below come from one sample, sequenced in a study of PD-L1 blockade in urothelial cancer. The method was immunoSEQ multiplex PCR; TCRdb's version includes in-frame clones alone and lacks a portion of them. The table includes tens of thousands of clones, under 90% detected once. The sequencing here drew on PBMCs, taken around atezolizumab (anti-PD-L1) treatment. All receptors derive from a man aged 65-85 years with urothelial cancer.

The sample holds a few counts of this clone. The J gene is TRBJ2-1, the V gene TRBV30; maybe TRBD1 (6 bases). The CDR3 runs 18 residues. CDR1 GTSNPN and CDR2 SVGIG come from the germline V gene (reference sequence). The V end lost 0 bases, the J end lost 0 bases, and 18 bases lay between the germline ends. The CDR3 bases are TGTGCCTGGAGTGTACTTACCCTCCGGGACACCTCCTACAATGAGCAGTTCTTC. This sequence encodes CAWSVLTLRDTSYNEQFF.

The CDR3 spells CASSMGTGYNQPQHF. CDR3 DNA sequence: TGTGCCAGTAGTATGGGGACAGGGTATAATCAGCCCCAGCATTTT. The chain uses TRBV19 and TRBJ1-5; 9 positions match TRBD1. The germline gives CDR1 LNHDA, CDR2 SQIVND (reference sequence). CDR3 length equals 15 residues. J was trimmed by 4 bases and V by 3 bases; bases with no gene match: 4.

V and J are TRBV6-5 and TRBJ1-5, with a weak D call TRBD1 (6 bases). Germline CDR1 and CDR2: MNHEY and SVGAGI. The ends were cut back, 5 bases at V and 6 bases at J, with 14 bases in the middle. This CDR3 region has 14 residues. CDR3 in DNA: TGTGCCAGCAGTAAAAACAGGGATGCTCAGCCCCAGCATTTT. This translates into CASSKNRDAQPQHF.

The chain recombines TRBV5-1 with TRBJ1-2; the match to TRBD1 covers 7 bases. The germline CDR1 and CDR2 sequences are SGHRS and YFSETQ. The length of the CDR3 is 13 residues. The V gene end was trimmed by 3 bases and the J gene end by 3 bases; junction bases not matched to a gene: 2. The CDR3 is CASSSQGDYGYTF. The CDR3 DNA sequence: TGCGCCAGCAGCTCCCAGGGGGACTATGGCTACACCTTC.

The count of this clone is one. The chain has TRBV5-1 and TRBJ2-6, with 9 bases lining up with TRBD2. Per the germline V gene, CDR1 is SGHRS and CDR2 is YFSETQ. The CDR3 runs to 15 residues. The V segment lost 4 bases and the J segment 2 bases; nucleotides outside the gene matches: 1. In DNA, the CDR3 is TGCGCCAGCAGCGTAGCGGGAGCTGGGGCCAACGTCCTGACTTTC. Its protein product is CASSVAGAGANVLTF.

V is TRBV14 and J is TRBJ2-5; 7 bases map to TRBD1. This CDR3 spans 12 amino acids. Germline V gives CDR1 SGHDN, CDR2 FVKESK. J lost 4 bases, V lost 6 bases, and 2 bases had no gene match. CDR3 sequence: CASSRTGETQYF. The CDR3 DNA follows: TGTGCCAGCAGTCGGACAGGAGAGACCCAGTACTTC.

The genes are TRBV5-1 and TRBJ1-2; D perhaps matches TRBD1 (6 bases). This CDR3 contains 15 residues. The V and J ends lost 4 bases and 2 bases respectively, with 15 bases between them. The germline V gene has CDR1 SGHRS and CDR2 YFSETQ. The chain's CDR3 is CASSAGTSGNYGYTF. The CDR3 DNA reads TGCGCCAGCAGCGCCGGGACAAGTGGAAACTATGGCTACACCTTC.

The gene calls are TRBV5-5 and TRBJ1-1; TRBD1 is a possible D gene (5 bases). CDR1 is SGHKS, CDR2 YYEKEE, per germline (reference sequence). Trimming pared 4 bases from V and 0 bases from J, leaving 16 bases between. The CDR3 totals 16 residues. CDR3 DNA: TGTGCCAGCAGCACCGGAGGGACCTACATGAACACTGAAGCTTTCTTT. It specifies CASSTGGTYMNTEAFF.

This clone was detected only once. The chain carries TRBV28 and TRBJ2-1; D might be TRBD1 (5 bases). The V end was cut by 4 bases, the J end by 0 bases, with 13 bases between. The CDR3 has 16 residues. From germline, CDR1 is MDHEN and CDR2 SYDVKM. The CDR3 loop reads CASSSPGASSYNEQFF. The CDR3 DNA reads TGTGCCAGCAGTTCCCCTGGGGCGAGCTCCTACAATGAGCAGTTCTTC.